This record covers a single T cell receptor beta chain. This entry belongs to a study of blood T cell repertoires in COVID-19. Across the study: Acute and convalescent COVID-19 specimens originated in the United States, Italy and Spain.

In the authors' workflow: Reference gene primer amplification yielded estimated nucleated cell counts. Sequencing was performed with immunoSEQ multiplex PCR; in TCRdb, only in-frame clones are kept and a portion is missing. The DNA was the basis for D and trimming; V, J and clone size are from that table. The sample has over 350,000 clones; approximately 91% are singletons. A COVID-19 case had been met by exposed participants during the 2 weeks before study entry. V was shortened by 6 bases and J by 5 bases, with 19 bases between the two germline ends. Germline loops: CDR1 LNHDA, CDR2 SQIVND (reference sequence). CDR3 length: 15 residues.

This clonotype was obtained from a woman between 40 and 50 years old who had been exposed to COVID-19. Sequences were obtained from PBMCs or T cells enriched from blood (not recorded which). This chain links TRBV19 with TRBJ2-5, with D perhaps TRBD2 (6 bases). The CDR3, as DNA: TGTGCCAGTAGGACCCGGACGGGGGTGGGGGAGACCCAGTACTTC. This sequence encodes CASRTRTGVGETQYF. The variable domain in full, completed from reference TRBV19 and TRBJ2-5, reads DGGITQSPKYLFRKEGQNVTLSCEQNLNHDAMYWYRQDPGQGLRLIYYSQIVNDFQKGDIAEGYSVSREKKESFPLTVTSAQKNPTAFYLCASRTRTGVGETQYFGPGTRLLVL.